Each of the 7 T cell receptor beta chains below was sequenced from the same sample in a study of identical twins. TCRdb reanalysed the 5' RACE reads using MiXCR and keeps one entry per CDR3 protein. The table shows approximately 600,000 distinct CDR3 sequences, with just under 10% occurring only once. This sample also appeared in a second study, on yellow fever vaccine responses in identical twins.

Sequencing was done on a sample of PBMCs. Receptors originate from a young woman in good health.

This chain connects TRBV4-3 to TRBJ2-2; tentatively, D is TRBD1 (5 bases). Trimming removed 1 base from V and 7 bases from J, with 13 bases in between. This CDR3 contains 15 residues. Germline CDR1 is LGHNA and CDR2 is YSLEER. The CDR3 DNA follows: TGCGCCAGCAGCCAAGGGGAAAGGACAAGCGGGGAGCTGTTTTTT. It is translated as CASSQGERTSGELFF.

This clonotype was counted only a few times. This chain joins TRBV7-9 and TRBJ1-5; 10 bases align to TRBD1. Trimming took 4 bases from V and 5 from J; bases not matched to a gene: 8. Germline V gene lookup returns CDR1 SEHNR and CDR2 FQNEAQ (reference sequence). The CDR3 is made up of 16 amino acids. CDR3: CASSSSGTGVYQPQHF. The CDR3 DNA follows: TGTGCCAGCAGCTCCTCCGGGACAGGGGTATATCAGCCCCAGCATTTT.

At least ten counts were recorded for this clonotype. The V and J genes are TRBV25-1 and TRBJ2-1; a possible D gene is TRBD2 (7 bases). The CDR3 is 17 amino acids. V was shortened by 3 bases and J by 0 bases, with 15 bases between the two germline ends. Germline values: CDR1 MGHDK, CDR2 SYGVNS. The CDR3 here is CASSDPGGPGSYNEQFF. The CDR3 region has the DNA TGTGCCAGCAGTGACCCCGGGGGGCCGGGCTCCTACAATGAGCAGTTCTTC.

V and J are TRBV7-9 and TRBJ2-1; D remains unclear. Germline V gene data show CDR1 as SEHNR and CDR2 as FQNEAQ (reference sequence). Trimming removed 4 bases at V and 4 bases at J, with 5 bases between. The CDR3 contains 12 residues. The CDR3 nucleotides read TGTGCCAGCAGCTGGGTATACAATGAGCAGTTCTTC. This gives the protein CASSWVYNEQFF.

This clonotype turned up a few times. The chain joins TRBV3-1 to TRBJ2-5; TRBD2 matches 9 bases. Germline assignment: CDR1 LGHDT and CDR2 YNNKEL (reference sequence). CDR3 length: 16 amino acids. The V segment lost 3 bases and the J segment 4 bases; nucleotides outside the gene matches: 9. CDR3: CASSQFAGGRGETQYF. Written as DNA, the CDR3 is TGTGCCAGCAGCCAGTTTGCGGGGGGGCGGGGAGAGACCCAGTACTTC.

The chain combines TRBV11-2 with TRBJ2-2, with D tentatively TRBD2 (5 bases). V lost 5 bases, J lost 3 bases, and 13 bases lay in between. The CDR3 length is 15 residues. Germline CDR1 and CDR2: SGHAT and FQNNGV. DNA for the CDR3: TGTGCCAGCAGCCCAAGCCCTAGCTACACCGGGGAGCTGTTTTTT. It is translated as CASSPSPSYTGELFF.

In its sample, this clonotype was seen many times. The chain joins TRBV3-1 to TRBJ1-1, with D perhaps TRBD1 (6 bases). From germline, CDR1 is LGHDT and CDR2 YNNKEL (reference sequence). This CDR3 is built from 16 residues. Trimming removed 3 bases at V and 0 bases at J, with 14 bases between. The DNA for the CDR3 is TGTGCCAGCAGCCATGAGGGGAGGGGGATGAACACTGAAGCTTTCTTT. Residues: CASSHEGRGMNTEAFF.